This T cell receptor beta chain came from a study of blood T cell repertoires in COVID-19. Across the whole study: The origin of the acute and convalescent COVID-19 samples was the United States, Italy and Spain.

In the original processing: For nucleated cells, counts were estimated from reference gene primer amplification. Using immunoSEQ multiplex PCR, the repertoire was profiled, and TCRdb retains in-frame clones only, with some absent. V, J and clone size are those of that table, while D and trimming were read from the DNA. This sample has about 68,000 clones, with around 80% found just once. Trimming left V 6 bases short and J 0 bases short, with 11 bases between. The CDR3 is 15 residues long. Germline CDR1 MNHEY, CDR2 SVGAGI. The sequence came from a human donor in a cohort sampled during active COVID-19. The rearrangement joins TRBV6-5 to TRBJ1-4, with D hard to call. What was sequenced was peripheral blood. In DNA form, the CDR3 reads TGTGCCAGCAGACAAGAGGGATCAACTAATGAAAAACTGTTTTTT. Translated, it gives CASRQEGSTNEKLFF.